These 28 T cell receptor beta chains were all obtained from the same sample, sequenced in a study of T cell clonotyping in hematopoietic cell transplantation. Profiled with immunoSEQ multiplex PCR; TCRdb holds only in-frame clones, not every one. The sample includes roughly 80,000 clones, 90% to 97% of them seen just once. Time point described: recipient sample about 28 days before transplant, after cytoreduction. The specimen was peripheral blood mononuclear cells, collected before stem cell transplant. The receptor source for this set is a woman between 45 and 60 years old with acute myeloid leukemia. Some clones in this sample may be carry-over from other donors' samples.

V gene TRBV11-2 combines with J gene TRBJ1-5; the D is unclear. V gave up 1 base and J gave up 5 bases, with 6 bases separating them. In germline, CDR1 is SGHAT, CDR2 FQNNGV. The CDR3 extends over 13 amino acids. CDR3 nucleotides: TGTGCCAGCAGCTTAGGGAGAGATCAGCCCCAGCATTTT. Translated: CASSLGRDQPQHF.

The rearrangement links TRBV5-1 to TRBJ2-3; the match to TRBD2 covers 10 bases. Trimming at V came to 4 bases and at J to 0 bases, leaving 5 bases not matched to a gene. CDR3 size: 16 residues. CDR1 SGHRS and CDR2 YFSETQ come from the germline V gene. The CDR3 sequence: CASSTTSGPSTDTQYF. In nucleotides, the CDR3 is TGCGCCAGCAGCACGACTAGCGGGCCGAGCACAGATACGCAGTATTTT.

The CDR3 reads CASVDRAYGYTF. CDR3 sequence (DNA): TGCGCCAGCGTTGACAGAGCCTATGGCTACACCTTC. The V gene is TRBV10-2, the J gene TRBJ1-2, with a tentative D call TRBD1 (5 bases). Germline-derived CDR1 and CDR2 are WSHSY and SAAADI. With 8 bases removed from V and 4 bases from J, the gap between germline ends came to 11 bases. This CDR3 has 12 amino acids.

The chain employs TRBV7-9 and TRBJ1-6, with TRBD1 matching over 7 bases. With 5 bases clipped from V and 5 bases from J, the junction kept 9 bases outside the gene matches. The CDR3 consists of 16 residues. Germline CDR1 is SEHNR and CDR2 is FQNEAQ (reference sequence). This chain's CDR3 is CASSPTRDSHNSPLHF. The CDR3 region has the DNA TGTGCCAGCAGCCCGACCCGGGACAGTCATAATTCACCCCTCCACTTT. The full variable domain, completed using reference TRBV7-9 and TRBJ1-6, is DTGVSQNPRHKITKRGQNVTFRCDPISEHNRLYWYRQTLGQGPEFLTYFQNEAQLEKSRLLSDRFSAERPKGSFSTLEIQRTEQGDSAMYLCASSPTRDSHNSPLHFGNGTRLTVT.

The V gene is TRBV11-2, the J gene TRBJ2-7; D might be TRBD1 (6 bases). With 6 bases removed from V and 6 bases from J, the gap between germline ends came to 15 bases. This CDR3 has 13 amino acids. Germline lookup yields CDR1 SGHAT and CDR2 FQNNGV. CDR3 coding DNA: TGTGCCAGCAGTCAGGGGCCAAATGCCGAGCAGTACTTC. Amino acids: CASSQGPNAEQYF.

The J gene is TRBJ2-7, the V gene TRBV11-2; D not resolved. The CDR3 runs to 12 residues. CDR1 and CDR2 from the germline V gene are SGHAT and FQNNGV. Trimming left V 2 bases short and J 3 bases short, with 5 bases between. The CDR3 sequence is CASSLSGYEQYF. Written as DNA, the CDR3 is TGTGCCAGCAGCTTATCTGGCTACGAGCAGTACTTC.

V usage is TRBV6-1 and J usage is TRBJ2-5, with unresolved D. The CDR3 sequence is 11 residues long. Germline loops: CDR1 MNHNS, CDR2 SASEGT. Between the trimmed V and J ends, which lost 6 bases and 2 bases, there was a span of 4 bases. The DNA for the CDR3 is TGTGCCAGCAGACAGCAAGAGACCCAGTACTTC. Its translation is CASRQQETQYF.

This chain links TRBV6-6 with TRBJ2-5; TRBD1 matches 10 bases. Germline CDR1 and CDR2: MNHNY and SVGAGI (reference sequence). V lost 6 bases, J lost 5 bases, and 9 bases stayed unmatched. This CDR3 contains 15 residues. CDR3 amino acids: CASSPSDRGVETQYF. The CDR3 region has the DNA TGTGCCAGCAGCCCGTCGGACAGGGGGGTTGAGACCCAGTACTTC.

The chain recombines TRBV6-5 with TRBJ1-1; 8 bases align to TRBD1. V lost 7 bases and J lost 0; bases outside the gene matches: 7. In germline, CDR1 is MNHEY, CDR2 SVGAGI. This CDR3 region has 15 residues. The CDR3 here is CASTNRQGMNTEAFF. The CDR3 DNA reads as TGTGCCAGCACTAACAGACAGGGGATGAACACTGAAGCTTTCTTT.

The chain combines TRBV18 with TRBJ2-3; no definite D call. The CDR3 covers 15 residues. The V end lost 2 bases, the J end lost 0 bases, and 9 bases lay between the germline ends. The germline V gene encodes CDR1 KGHSH and CDR2 LQKENI. The CDR3 DNA sequence: TGTGCCAGCTCACCAATCACAGCTAGCACAGATACGCAGTATTTT. Translating gives CASSPITASTDTQYF.

This rearrangement joins TRBV5-1 to TRBJ1-2; tentatively, D is TRBD1 (6 bases). From germline, CDR1 is SGHRS and CDR2 YFSETQ. V lost 1 base, J lost 5 bases, and 15 bases lay in between. This CDR3 has 15 residues. CDR3 coding DNA: TGCGCCAGCAGCTTGAATTCCGGACAGAAATATGGCTACACCTTC. It yields the protein CASSLNSGQKYGYTF.

The chain uses TRBV5-1 and TRBJ2-3; tentative D call: TRBD1 (5 bases). Trimming stripped 0 bases from V and 6 bases from J, with 14 bases between. The germline gives CDR1 SGHRS, CDR2 YFSETQ. This CDR3 is 15 amino acids long. CDR3 sequence: CASSLEAGLVDTQYF. Here the CDR3 DNA reads TGCGCCAGCAGCTTGGAGGCAGGGCTGGTGGATACGCAGTATTTT.

This clone is a singleton in its sample. This chain links TRBV11-2 with TRBJ2-1; tentative D call: TRBD1 (6 bases). With 8 bases removed from V and 5 bases from J, the gap between germline ends came to 16 bases. From germline, CDR1 is SGHAT and CDR2 FQNNGV. The CDR3 is 14 residues long. This CDR3 is CASLGAASNNEQFF. The CDR3 coding sequence is TGTGCCAGCTTGGGGGCAGCTTCCAACAATGAGCAGTTCTTC.

The chain recombines TRBV5-1 with TRBJ2-7; no clear D gene. The CDR3 has 15 amino acids. Germline V lookup: CDR1 SGHRS, CDR2 YFSETQ. The V end was cut by 0 bases, the J end by 2 bases, with 12 bases between. The CDR3 loop reads CASSLDFPEPYEQYF. CDR3 sequence (DNA): TGCGCCAGCAGCTTGGACTTCCCGGAGCCCTACGAGCAGTACTTC.

This rearrangement joins TRBV6-5 to TRBJ2-7; TRBD2 matches 12 bases. The CDR3 length is 15 residues. Trimming took 0 bases from V and 6 from J; bases not matched to a gene: 3. Germline CDR1 is MNHEY and CDR2 is SVGAGI. CDR3 loop: CASSYSTSGRGEQYF. The CDR3 DNA reads TGTGCCAGCAGTTACTCGACTAGCGGGAGAGGCGAGCAGTACTTC.

This chain joins TRBV6-1 and TRBJ1-6; no firm D call. This CDR3 spans 14 amino acids. Deletions cut 2 bases from V and 7 bases from J, with 9 bases between. Germline lookup yields CDR1 MNHNS and CDR2 SASEGT. The CDR3 DNA follows: TGTGCCAGCAGTGAAAACCGATTAAATTCACCCCTCCACTTT. Translating it yields CASSENRLNSPLHF.

This clone is a singleton in its sample. The rearrangement links TRBV2 to TRBJ1-4; a possible D gene is TRBD1 (5 bases). From germline, CDR1 is SNHLY and CDR2 FYNNEI. CDR3 length equals 13 residues. V shed 4 bases and J shed 7 bases, with 10 bases lying between them. DNA of the CDR3: TGTGCCAGCAGTGGTGGGAGGGGTGAAAAACTGTTTTTT. Translated: CASSGGRGEKLFF.

The chain is built from TRBV10-3 and TRBJ1-4; a possible D gene is TRBD1 (5 bases). CDR1 is ENHRY, CDR2 SYGVKD, per germline. The length of the CDR3 is 13 residues. Trimming shortened V by 7 bases and J by 6 bases, and 12 bases separated the two germline ends. The CDR3 DNA sequence: TGTGCCATCAACCAGGGTTTCTATGAAAAACTGTTTTTT. It encodes CAINQGFYEKLFF.

The chain uses TRBV28 and TRBJ2-7; 8 nucleotides agree with TRBD2. CDR1 is MDHEN and CDR2 is SYDVKM in the germline V gene. There are 17 residues in the CDR3. J lost 1 base, V lost 3 bases, and 11 bases had no gene match. CDR3 coding DNA: TGTGCCAGCAGTTTTGGCGGGAGGACAAAAAAATCCTACGAGCAGTACTTC. Amino acids: CASSFGGRTKKSYEQYF.

This clone was recorded a few times. V gene TRBV7-8 combines with J gene TRBJ2-7, with 8 bases matching TRBD2. Germline loops: CDR1 SGHVS, CDR2 FQNEAQ. Trimming removed 2 bases from V and 6 bases from J; junction bases left unmatched: 9. The length of the CDR3 is 15 residues. For the CDR3, the DNA is TGTGCCAGCAGCTTATCCGGGAGGGGGGTCATCGAGCAGTACTTC. Translated, it gives CASSLSGRGVIEQYF.

The chain uses TRBV7-2 and TRBJ1-1; unclear D gene. The CDR3 extends over 13 amino acids. CDR1 and CDR2 from the germline V gene are SGHTA and FQGNSA. Trimming took off 3 bases at V and 1 base at J, with 6 bases between the two ends. The CDR3 region has the DNA TGTGCCAGCAGCTTCTCTCGGAACACTGAAGCTTTCTTT. Its translation: CASSFSRNTEAFF.

This chain connects TRBV19 to TRBJ1-5, with 12 bases aligning to TRBD1. The CDR3 spans 15 residues. The V gene end was trimmed by 5 bases and the J gene end by 6 bases; junction bases not matched to a gene: 5. CDR1 is LNHDA and CDR2 is SQIVND in the germline V gene (reference sequence). The CDR3 spells CASSPGQGAVQPQHF. For the CDR3, the DNA is TGTGCCAGTAGTCCGGGACAGGGGGCGGTTCAGCCCCAGCATTTT.

J is TRBJ2-7 and V is TRBV7-6; no clear D. The CDR3 sequence is 14 residues long. Trimming left V 5 bases short and J 7 bases short, with 18 bases between. The germline gives CDR1 SGHVS, CDR2 FNYEAQ. CDR3 sequence (DNA): TGTGCCAGCAGCCTGAGTGGCGGTCAAAGGGAGCAGTACTTC. Translation gives CASSLSGGQREQYF.

The count of this clone is one. The chain employs TRBV5-1 and TRBJ1-1; D is undetermined. The V end lost 2 bases, the J end lost 1 base, and 9 bases lay between the germline ends. The CDR3 is 14 residues long. Looked up from germline, CDR1 is SGHRS and CDR2 is YFSETQ. The CDR3 is CASSLNAANTEAFF. The CDR3 coding sequence is TGCGCCAGCAGCTTAAATGCTGCGAACACTGAAGCTTTCTTT.

The V call is TRBV27, the J call TRBJ1-3, with no clear D. The CDR3 extends over 14 amino acids. V lost 5 bases and J 3 bases, leaving 11 bases between the germline ends. Germline V gene sequence: CDR1 MNHEY, CDR2 SMNVEV (reference sequence). This chain's CDR3 is CASSVSGYGNTIYF. Here the CDR3 DNA reads TGTGCCAGCAGTGTCAGCGGTTATGGAAACACCATATATTTT.

The gene calls are TRBV4-1 and TRBJ2-5; 9 bases line up with TRBD2. The V segment lost 3 bases and the J segment 1 base; nucleotides outside the gene matches: 9. The germline CDR1 and CDR2 sequences are MGHRA and YSYEKL. The CDR3 consists of 17 residues. CDR3 amino acids: CASSHLLSGGAQETQYF. The CDR3 nucleotides are TGCGCCAGCAGCCATTTACTTAGCGGGGGAGCCCAAGAGACCCAGTACTTC.

The CDR3 coding sequence is TGTGCCAGCAACCGGGACAGGTCCTACGAGCAGTACTTC. It is translated as CASNRDRSYEQYF. This chain links TRBV7-8 with TRBJ2-7; TRBD1 matches at 8 bases. V lost 7 bases and J lost 1; bases outside the gene matches: 3. This CDR3 region has 13 residues. Germline V CDR1 and CDR2: SGHVS, FQNEAQ.

The chain joins TRBV28 to TRBJ1-2; 7 bases match TRBD1. Germline V gives CDR1 MDHEN, CDR2 SYDVKM. V shed 3 bases and J 5 bases; nucleotides not matched to a gene: 12. The CDR3 is 16 amino acids. CDR3 amino acids: CASSFVGYDRDYGYTF. The CDR3 coding sequence is TGTGCCAGCAGTTTTGTGGGGTACGACAGGGATTATGGCTACACCTTC.